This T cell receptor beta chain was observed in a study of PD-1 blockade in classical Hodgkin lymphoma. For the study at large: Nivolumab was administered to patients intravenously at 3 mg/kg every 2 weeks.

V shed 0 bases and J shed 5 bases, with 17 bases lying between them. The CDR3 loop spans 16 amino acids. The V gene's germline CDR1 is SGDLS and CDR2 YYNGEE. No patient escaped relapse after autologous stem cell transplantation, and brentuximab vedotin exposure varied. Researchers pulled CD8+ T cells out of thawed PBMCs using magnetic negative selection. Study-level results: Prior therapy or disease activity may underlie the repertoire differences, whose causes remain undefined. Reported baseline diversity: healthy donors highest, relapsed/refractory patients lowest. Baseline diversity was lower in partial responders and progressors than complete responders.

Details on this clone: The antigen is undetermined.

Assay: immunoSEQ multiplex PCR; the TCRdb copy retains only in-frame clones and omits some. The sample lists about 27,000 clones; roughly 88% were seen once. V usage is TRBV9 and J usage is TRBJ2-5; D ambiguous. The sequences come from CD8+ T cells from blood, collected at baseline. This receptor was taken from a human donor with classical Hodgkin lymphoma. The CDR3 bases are TGTGCCAGCAGCGTAGAGGAATCTAGGGCCCGGGAGACCCAGTACTTC. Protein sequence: CASSVEESRARETQYF.